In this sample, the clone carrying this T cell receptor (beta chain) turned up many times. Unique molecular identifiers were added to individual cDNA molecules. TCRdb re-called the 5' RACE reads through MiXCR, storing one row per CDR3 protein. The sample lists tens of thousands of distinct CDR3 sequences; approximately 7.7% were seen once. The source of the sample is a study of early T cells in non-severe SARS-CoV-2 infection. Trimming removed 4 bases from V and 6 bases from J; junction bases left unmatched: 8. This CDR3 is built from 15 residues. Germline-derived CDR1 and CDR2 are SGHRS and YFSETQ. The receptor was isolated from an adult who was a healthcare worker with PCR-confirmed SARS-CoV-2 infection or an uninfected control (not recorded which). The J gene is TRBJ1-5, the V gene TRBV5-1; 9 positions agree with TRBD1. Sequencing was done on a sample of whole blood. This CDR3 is CASSQTGGKGQPQHF. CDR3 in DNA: TGCGCCAGCAGCCAGACAGGGGGTAAAGGTCAGCCCCAGCATTTT.